Described below is a single T cell receptor (beta chain) sequence and its context. As processed by the authors: How many nucleated cells were present was estimated from reference gene primer amplification. Sequencing was performed with immunoSEQ multiplex PCR; in TCRdb, only in-frame clones are kept and a portion is missing. V, J and clone size derive from that table, while D and trimming were established from the DNA sequence. The sample includes roughly 570,000 clones, roughly 91% seen only once; the top ten take 7.8%. Seattle participants joined during active infection and were tracked over time. The data originate from a study of blood T cell repertoires in COVID-19. Overall study context: The United States, Italy and Spain provided the acute and convalescent COVID-19 samples. Nucleic acid was either cDNA or gDNA, and it came from T cells, B-cell-depleted T cells, or PBMCs.

This CDR3 comprises 15 residues. The ends lost 0 bases at V and 2 bases at J; junction bases unmatched: 4. CDR1 SGHRS and CDR2 YFSETQ come from the germline V gene. Sample: peripheral blood. The chain has TRBV5-1 and TRBJ2-7; 8 bases are a match to TRBD2. This TCR derives from a woman aged 45 to 65 with COVID-19, enrolled during active disease. The CDR3 DNA reads TGCGCCAGCAGCTTGGTGGCCGGGGGGGCCTACGAGCAGTACTTC. Translated, it gives CASSLVAGGAYEQYF.